This T cell receptor (beta chain) comes out of a study of blood T cell repertoires in COVID-19. Study-level background: Spain, Italy and the United States supplied samples that represented acute and convalescent COVID-19. The analysed material was cDNA or gDNA that came from T cells, B-cell-depleted T cells, or PBMCs.

In the original workflow: Reference gene primer amplification gave nucleated cell count estimates. Here immunoSEQ multiplex PCR was the method, and the copy in TCRdb shows in-frame clones only, minus some. V, J and clone size reflect that table, while D and trimming were determined from the DNA. Among about 210,000 clones listed, about 92% were seen once. The CDR3 runs to 14 residues. J was trimmed by 6 bases and V by 6 bases; bases with no gene match: 7. The germline V gene has CDR1 MDHEN and CDR2 SYDVKM. This receptor was obtained from a man aged 25 to 40 with acute or convalescent COVID-19. Material: peripheral blood. V is TRBV28 and J is TRBJ1-5, with 8 bases aligning to TRBD1. The CDR3 DNA follows: TGTGCCAGCAGCTTTACAGGGGGTAGTCAGCCCCAGCATTTT. Amino acid sequence: CASSFTGGSQPQHF.